These T cell receptor beta chains were read from a single sample in a study of cytomegalovirus exposure and HLA in healthy donors. Clones were sequenced by immunoSEQ multiplex PCR, and TCRdb holds only the in-frame ones, with some missing. The sample has 90,000 to 130,000 clones. Specimen: PBMCs. These receptors were taken from a man aged 40-49 years in good health and CMV-seropositive. The CDR3 runs from the conserved cysteine through the conserved F or W. The order of the fields is J gene, D gene, V gene, CDR3 protein, CDR3 DNA. The D gene is left open where the match is weak.

TRBJ1-2 | TRBD1 | TRBV7-2 | CASSYDRVGYGYTF | TGTGCCAGCAGCTACGACAGGGTGGGGTATGGCTACACCTTC
TRBJ2-1 | . | TRBV6-5 | CASRPRRGEQFF | TGTGCCAGCAGACCGCGGAGGGGAGAGCAGTTCTTC
TRBJ2-7 | TRBD2 | TRBV7-2 | CASSSFGGSYEQYF | TGTGCCAGCAGCTCCTTCGGGGGGAGCTACGAGCAGTACTTC
TRBJ2-1 | TRBD1 | TRBV28 | CASSLDRGKNEQFF | TGTGCCAGCAGTTTGGACAGGGGGAAGAATGAGCAGTTCTTC
TRBJ2-6 | . | TRBV10-3 | CAISASWGGPGANVLTF | TGTGCCATCAGTGCCTCTTGGGGGGGGCCGGGGGCCAACGTCCTGACTTTC
TRBJ2-1 | TRBD2 | TRBV7-9 | CASSDTSGSSYNEQFF | TGTGCCAGCAGCGACACTAGCGGTAGCTCCTACAATGAGCAGTTCTTC
TRBJ2-4 | TRBD2 | TRBV27 | CASSLRGSGFSRNIQYF | TGTGCCAGCAGTTTAAGGGGTAGCGGGTTTAGCCGGAACATTCAGTACTTC
TRBJ1-2 | . | TRBV18 | CASSLSRETKYGYTF | TGTGCCAGCTCACTAAGCAGGGAAACAAAATATGGCTACACCTTC
TRBJ1-1 | . | TRBV28 | CASSLTGEGTEAFF | TGTGCCAGCAGCCTCACCGGGGAAGGGACTGAAGCTTTCTTT
TRBJ1-2 | . | TRBV5-6 | CASSFSGANYGYTF | TGTGCCAGCAGCTTCTCCGGAGCTAACTATGGCTACACCTTC